This TCR beta chain derives from a study of shared clonotypes between healthy human individuals. Sequenced by immunoSEQ multiplex PCR; TCRdb stores in-frame clones only, minus some. The profile shows approximately 1,000,000 clones, roughly 80% of them singletons. The authors divided CD4+ cells into CD45RA+ naive and CD45RA-negative memory subsets. Trimming removed 6 bases from V and 2 bases from J, with 11 bases in between. The V gene's germline CDR1 is SGHNT and CDR2 YYREEE (reference sequence). The CDR3 runs to 13 residues. The chain employs TRBV5-4 and TRBJ1-1; D ambiguous. This clonotype originated in a man between 18 and 29 years old in good health. Some clones in this sample may be carry-over from other donors' samples. The sequencing sample was made of memory CD4+ T cells from PBMCs. Subset in this sample: CD45RA-negative fraction. The CDR3 sequence: CASKGSGNTEAFF. The CDR3 bases are TGTGCCAGCAAGGGTTCGGGTAACACTGAAGCTTTCTTT.